This entry concerns a single TCR beta chain. Produced via immunoSEQ multiplex PCR; TCRdb's table is partial and in-frame only. Here the sample spans over 2,000,000 clones, around 93% being singletons. The data were obtained in a study of shared clonotypes between healthy human individuals. The overall study: CD4 naive and CD4 memory each took three plates per donor, while CD8 naive took two and CD8 memory one.

Germline loops: CDR1 SNHLY, CDR2 FYNNEI. The CDR3 length is 14 residues. The junction had 1 base not matched to a gene; V was cut back by 6 bases and J by 0 bases. The naive CD8 fraction comprised CD45RO-negative cells positively selected for CCR7 and excluded terminally differentiated effector memory CD45RA+ cells. The TCR originated in a man aged 18-30 years in good health. Some clones in this sample may be carry-over from other donors' samples. Sequenced: naive CD8+ T cells from PBMCs. V is TRBV2 and J is TRBJ1-1; 10 bases line up with TRBD1. CDR3: CASRGTGVNTEAFF. The DNA for the CDR3 is TGTGCCAGCAGGGGGACAGGGGTGAACACTGAAGCTTTCTTT.